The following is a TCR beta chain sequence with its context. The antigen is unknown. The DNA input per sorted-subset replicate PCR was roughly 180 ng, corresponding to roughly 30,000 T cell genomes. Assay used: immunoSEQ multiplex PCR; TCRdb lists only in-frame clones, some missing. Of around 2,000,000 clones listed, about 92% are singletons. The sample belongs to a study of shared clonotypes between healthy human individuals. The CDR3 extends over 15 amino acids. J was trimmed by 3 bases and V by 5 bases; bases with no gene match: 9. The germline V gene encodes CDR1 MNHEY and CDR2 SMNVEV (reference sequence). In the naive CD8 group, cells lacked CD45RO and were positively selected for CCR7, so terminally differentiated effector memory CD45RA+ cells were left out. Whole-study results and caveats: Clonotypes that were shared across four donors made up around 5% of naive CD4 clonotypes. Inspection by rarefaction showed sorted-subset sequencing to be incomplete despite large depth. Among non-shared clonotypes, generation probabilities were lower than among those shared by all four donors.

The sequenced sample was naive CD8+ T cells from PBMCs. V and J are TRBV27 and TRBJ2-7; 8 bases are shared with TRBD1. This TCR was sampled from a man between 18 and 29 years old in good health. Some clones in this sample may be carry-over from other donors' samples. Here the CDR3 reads CASSVRGLVLYEQYF. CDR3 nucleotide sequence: TGTGCCAGCAGTGTCAGGGGGCTCGTCCTCTACGAGCAGTACTTC.